This T cell receptor beta chain was sequenced for a study of cytomegalovirus exposure and HLA in healthy donors. Findings and caveats of the study: A later analysis linked a missense DCLRE1C variant to TCR beta V- and J-gene trimming.

The length of the CDR3 is 15 residues. Germline assignment: CDR1 LNHNV and CDR2 YYDKDF (reference sequence). Trimming took 1 base from V and 2 from J, leaving 10 bases between them. Primers included in the PCR were 60 Vbeta and 13 Jbeta primers. This table comes from immunoSEQ multiplex PCR, and its TCRdb copy is limited to in-frame clones, with some not included. Of some 120,000 clones listed, around 81% are singletons. This clone appeared a few times. Its target is unknown. The source of this sequence is a woman aged 30 to 39 in good health and CMV-seronegative. The sequencing input was PBMCs. The J gene is TRBJ2-3, the V gene TRBV15, with D possibly being TRBD2 (5 bases). The CDR3 reads CATSRGGRNTDTQYF. CDR3 nucleotide sequence: TGTGCCACCAGCAGAGGAGGGCGGAACACAGATACGCAGTATTTT.